Listed below are T cell receptor beta chains from one sample, sequenced in a study of shared clonotypes between healthy human individuals. Sequenced by immunoSEQ multiplex PCR; TCRdb stores in-frame clones only, minus some. The top ten clones hold around 0.13% of a sample with approximately 2.4 million clones, 90% to 96% of them seen once. Sequencing used naive CD4+ T cells sorted from blood. These receptors were collected from a man younger than 35 in good health. The conserved cysteine and the conserved F or W are not part of the CDR3 here. Each record gives: J gene, clone size, V gene, CDR3 protein. Clone size, where shown, is once, few, many, or a class for clones that have expanded.

J: TRBJ2-7
size: NA
V: TRBV5-1
CDR3: ASSLGGQGPYEQY

J: TRBJ2-1
size: NA
V: TRBV2
CDR3: ASSEDRVFNEQF

J: TRBJ2-5
size: NA
V: TRBV29-1
CDR3: SAITGAKQETQY

J: TRBJ2-3
size: once
V: TRBV5-1
CDR3: ASSFGGLAGADTQY

J: TRBJ2-5
size: NA
V: TRBV7-7
CDR3: ASSLYGETQY

J: TRBJ2-7
size: NA
V: TRBV7-2
CDR3: ASSLADPYEQY

J: TRBJ1-3
size: once
V: TRBV6-1
CDR3: ASSEITGNTIY

J: TRBJ2-1
size: once
V: TRBV6-1
CDR3: ASSELAGAYNEQF

J: TRBJ1-6
size: NA
V: TRBV18
CDR3: ASSPWQGYNSPLH

J: TRBJ2-1
size: NA
V: TRBV20-1
CDR3: SGRQDEQF

J: TRBJ2-7
size: NA
V: TRBV18
CDR3: ASSPMAGPTYEQY

J: TRBJ2-5
size: NA
V: TRBV20-1
CDR3: SAREGETQY

J: TRBJ2-2
size: NA
V: TRBV7-2
CDR3: ASSLLPAGENTGELF

J: TRBJ2-7
size: NA
V: TRBV6-6
CDR3: ASSYVLAGRVSEQY

J: TRBJ1-1
size: NA
V: TRBV18
CDR3: ASSPREGIAEAF

J: TRBJ2-2
size: NA
V: TRBV30
CDR3: AWSVTSGGGTGELF

J: TRBJ2-5
size: NA
V: TRBV7-9
CDR3: ASSYRTGAGETQY

J: TRBJ2-7
size: once
V: TRBV9
CDR3: ASSEGQADSYEQY

J: TRBJ1-1
size: once
V: TRBV30
CDR3: AWSKGDEAF

J: TRBJ1-6
size: NA
V: TRBV6-1
CDR3: ASSDRQGFNSPLH

J: TRBJ2-7
size: NA
V: TRBV5-8
CDR3: ASSRLPGEAERFYEQY

J: TRBJ2-7
size: NA
V: TRBV5-5
CDR3: ASSFYDDAREQY

J: TRBJ2-5
size: NA
V: TRBV5-1
CDR3: ASSLEWDQETQY

J: TRBJ1-2
size: NA
V: TRBV5-5
CDR3: ASSHETGWDGYT

J: TRBJ1-5
size: NA
V: TRBV18
CDR3: ASSPQGVSNQPQH

J: TRBJ2-3
size: once
V: TRBV30
CDR3: AWSVGSKGTDTQY

J: TRBJ1-1
size: NA
V: TRBV6-1
CDR3: ASSEAAGQLNTEAF

J: TRBJ2-7
size: NA
V: TRBV6-9
CDR3: ASSSDIVSSYEQY

J: TRBJ2-2
size: NA
V: TRBV12-5
CDR3: ASGLVQGTTGELF

J: TRBJ1-2
size: NA
V: TRBV2
CDR3: ASRRDRGGDGYT

J: TRBJ2-2
size: NA
V: TRBV10-3
CDR3: AISPTSAGFNTGELF

J: TRBJ1-6
size: NA
V: TRBV9
CDR3: ASSVEGSESPLH

J: TRBJ2-7
size: NA
V: TRBV5-6
CDR3: ASSLGLQNSNEQY

J: TRBJ1-2
size: NA
V: TRBV7-8
CDR3: ASRRTGADGVGYGYT

J: TRBJ2-5
size: NA
V: TRBV7-2
CDR3: ASSFGDRETQY

J: TRBJ2-1
size: NA
V: TRBV2
CDR3: ASSLDFAYNEQF

J: TRBJ2-1
size: NA
V: TRBV11-2
CDR3: ASRNYPGGRRYNEQF